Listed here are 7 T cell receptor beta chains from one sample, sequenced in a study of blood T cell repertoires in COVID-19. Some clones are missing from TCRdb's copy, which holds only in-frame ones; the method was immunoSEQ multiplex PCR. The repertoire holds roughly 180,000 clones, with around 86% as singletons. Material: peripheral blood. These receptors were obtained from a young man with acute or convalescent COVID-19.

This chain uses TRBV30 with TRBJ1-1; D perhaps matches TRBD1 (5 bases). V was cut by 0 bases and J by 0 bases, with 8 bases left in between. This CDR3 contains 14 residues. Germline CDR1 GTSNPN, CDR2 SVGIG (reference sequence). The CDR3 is CAWSVQGMNTEAFF. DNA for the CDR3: TGTGCCTGGAGTGTCCAGGGTATGAACACTGAAGCTTTCTTT.

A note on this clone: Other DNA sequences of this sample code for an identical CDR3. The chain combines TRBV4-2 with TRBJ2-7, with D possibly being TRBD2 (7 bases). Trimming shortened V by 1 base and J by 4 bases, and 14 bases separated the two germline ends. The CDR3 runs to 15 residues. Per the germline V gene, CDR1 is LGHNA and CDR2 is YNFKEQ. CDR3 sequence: CASSQGSGGSYEQYF. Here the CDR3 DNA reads TGTGCCAGCAGCCAAGGCTCGGGGGGCAGTTACGAGCAGTACTTC.

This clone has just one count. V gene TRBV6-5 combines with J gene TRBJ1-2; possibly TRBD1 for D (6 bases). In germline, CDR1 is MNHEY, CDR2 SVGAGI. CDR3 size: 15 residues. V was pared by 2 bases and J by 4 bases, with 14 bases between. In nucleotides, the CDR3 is TGTGCCAGCAGTTACGCCTTTGGACAGCTCTATGGCTACACCTTC. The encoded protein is CASSYAFGQLYGYTF.

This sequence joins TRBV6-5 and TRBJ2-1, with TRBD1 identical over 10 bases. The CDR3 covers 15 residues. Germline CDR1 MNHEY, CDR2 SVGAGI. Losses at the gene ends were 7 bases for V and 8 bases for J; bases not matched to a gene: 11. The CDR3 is CASTNGDRGIDEQFF. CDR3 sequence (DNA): TGTGCCAGCACTAACGGGGACAGGGGTATAGATGAGCAGTTCTTC.

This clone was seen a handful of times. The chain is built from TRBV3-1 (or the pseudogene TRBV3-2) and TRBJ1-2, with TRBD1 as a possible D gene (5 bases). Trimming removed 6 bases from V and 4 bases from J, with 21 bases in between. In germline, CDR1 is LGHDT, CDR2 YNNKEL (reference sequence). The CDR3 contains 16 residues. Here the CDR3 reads CASSQLSTVHLYGYTF. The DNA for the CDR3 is TGTGCCAGCAGTCAATTATCGACAGTTCATCTCTATGGCTACACCTTC.

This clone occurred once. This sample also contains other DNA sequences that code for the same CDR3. This CDR3 reads CASSPGREDTIYF. The CDR3 nucleotides read TGTGCCAGCTCACCTGGAAGGGAGGACACCATATATTTT. The chain has TRBV18 and TRBJ1-3; D remains unclear. Germline V gene sequence: CDR1 KGHSH, CDR2 LQKENI. Trimming stripped 3 bases from V and 8 bases from J, with 11 bases between. The CDR3 consists of 13 residues.

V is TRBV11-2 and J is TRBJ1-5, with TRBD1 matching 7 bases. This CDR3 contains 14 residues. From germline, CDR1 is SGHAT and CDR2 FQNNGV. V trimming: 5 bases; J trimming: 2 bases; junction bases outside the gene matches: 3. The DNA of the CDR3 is TGTGCCAGCAGCGTTGGACAGGGCAATCAGCCCCAGCATTTT. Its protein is CASSVGQGNQPQHF.